The clone carrying this TCR beta chain was seen a few times. This record comes from a study of T-cell memory formation after mild COVID-19. The germline CDR1 and CDR2 sequences are DFQATT and SNEGSKA (reference sequence). This CDR3 is built from 12 residues. Trimming removed 5 bases from V and 2 bases from J, with 9 bases in between. MiXCR was run by TCRdb on the 5' RACE reads, yielding one entry per CDR3 protein. The table lists 350,000 or so distinct CDR3 sequences, approximately 12% of them singletons. This rearrangement joins TRBV20-1 to TRBJ1-2; D is undetermined. This sequence was found in a man between 18 and 29 years old who had mild COVID-19 (a few samples of this study predate the infection). Cell type and time point are not known. Sequenced sample: PBMCs or a T cell subset sorted from them (not recorded which). The CDR3 DNA reads as TGCAGTGCTGGGCTGGGCAACTATGGCTACACCTTC. It codes for CSAGLGNYGYTF.